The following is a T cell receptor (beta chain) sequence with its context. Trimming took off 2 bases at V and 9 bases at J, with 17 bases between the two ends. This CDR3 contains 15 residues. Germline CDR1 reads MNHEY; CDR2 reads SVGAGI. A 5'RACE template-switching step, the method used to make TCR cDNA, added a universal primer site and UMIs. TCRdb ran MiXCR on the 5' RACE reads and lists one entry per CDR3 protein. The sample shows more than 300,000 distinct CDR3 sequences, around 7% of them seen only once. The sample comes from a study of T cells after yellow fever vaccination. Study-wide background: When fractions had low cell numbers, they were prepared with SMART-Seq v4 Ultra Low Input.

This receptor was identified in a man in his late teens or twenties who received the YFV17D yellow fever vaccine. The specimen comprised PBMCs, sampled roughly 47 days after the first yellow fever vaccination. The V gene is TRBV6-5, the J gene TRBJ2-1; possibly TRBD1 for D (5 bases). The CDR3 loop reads CASSYRGRVQSEQFF. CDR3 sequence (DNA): TGTGCCAGCAGTTACCGCGGCAGGGTCCAAAGTGAGCAGTTCTTC.